A selection of T cell receptor beta chains follows, all from one sample in a study of immune reconstitution after stem cell transplant in scleroderma. TCRdb analysed the RT-PCR reads with MiXCR anew, one entry per CDR3 protein. The sample lists about 2,600 distinct CDR3 sequences, approximately 6.4% occurring once. This specimen was taken before or after autologous hematopoietic stem cell transplantation (not recorded which). Source of these receptors: a female donor with systemic sclerosis. The CDR3 runs from the conserved cysteine through the conserved F or W.

v_gene | CDR3aa
TRBV28 | CASSRSDGYSNQPQHF
TRBV6-6 | CASSRVLQGSNQPQHF
TRBV28 | CASTMGGQAYEQYF
TRBV6-1 | CASSEALGGGIEAFF
TRBV29-1 | CSVQARGNTGELFF
TRBV10-3 | CAIRVQEDSPLHF
TRBV5-5 | CASSPLYEQYF
TRBV11-3 | CASKGGGAETQYF
TRBV6-2/TRBV6-3 | CASTLWGFYNEQFF
TRBV7-8 | CASSSRPGTSTGELFF
TRBV28 | CASSLISYEQYF
TRBV6-5 | CASSYGAGGVTEAFF
TRBV9 | CASSDRSGYLTF
TRBV29-1 | CSVARGVTEAFF
TRBV5-5 | CASSLRTTSGGSNTDTQYF
TRBV29-1 | CSATQGAATGELFF
TRBV12-3/TRBV12-4 | CASSLGQLTMNTEAFF
TRBV7-2 | CASVSGGGGSPLHF
TRBV6-1 | CASSDHIWEKINYGYTF
TRBV28 | CASRPRRGGTEAFF
TRBV19 | CASSIDRDSTDTQYF
TRBV18 | CASSTPRGPGGRNEQFF
TRBV2 | CASSGRTGQVEAFF
TRBV20-1 | CSSLRGPVEEQYF
TRBV29-1 | CSVVYTGNQPQHF
TRBV6-6 | CASSYTHGGETQYF
TRBV6-5 | CASSYSPSGGADTQYF
TRBV5-1 | CASSPMGQGTEAFF
TRBV30 | CAWSPPDRGGETQYF
TRBV5-6 | CASSSLSGGETQYF
TRBV6-2/TRBV6-3 | CASVKRAGQPQHF
TRBV12-3/TRBV12-4 | CASRSDGQPQHF
TRBV7-3 | CASSRGGLTEAFF
TRBV15 | CATSGTGGTDTQYF
TRBV6-2/TRBV6-3 | CASSWGRRVTDTQYF
TRBV5-1 | CASSLGTGVLHALAKNIQYF
TRBV7-3 | CASSLRDRATVELFF
TRBV4-2 | CASSQDEYEQFF
TRBV7-9 | CASKRGADTQYF
TRBV29-1 | CSVETSGATQYF
TRBV5-1 | CASSLRSSGLNTEAFF
TRBV7-2 | CASSSGSEDGYTF
TRBV9 | CASSDGQHYGYTF
TRBV7-2 | CASSSGISLHEQYF
TRBV29-1 | CSAPGGRGEQYF
TRBV5-1 | CASSWVRTGFDNEQFF
TRBV29-1 | CSAAGTGYYGYTF
TRBV2 | CASILQSTDTQYF
TRBV7-8 | CASSFSVVYGYTF
TRBV27 | CASRGGTSGKNEQFF